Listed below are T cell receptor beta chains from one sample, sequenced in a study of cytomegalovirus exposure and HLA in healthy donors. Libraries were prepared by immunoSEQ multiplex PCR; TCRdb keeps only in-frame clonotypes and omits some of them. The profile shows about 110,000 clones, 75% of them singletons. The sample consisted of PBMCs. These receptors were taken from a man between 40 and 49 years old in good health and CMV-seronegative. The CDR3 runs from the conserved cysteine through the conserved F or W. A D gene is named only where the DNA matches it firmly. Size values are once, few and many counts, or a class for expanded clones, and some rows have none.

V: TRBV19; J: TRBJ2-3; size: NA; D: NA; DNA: TGTGCCAGTAGTTCACAGGGTTGGGAAAACACAGATACGCAGTATTTT; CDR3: CASSSQGWENTDTQYF
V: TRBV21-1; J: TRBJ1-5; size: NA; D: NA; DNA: TGTGCCAGCAGCAACCCGGGACAGGGAGTCGGCAATCAGCCCCAGCATTTT; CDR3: CASSNPGQGVGNQPQHF
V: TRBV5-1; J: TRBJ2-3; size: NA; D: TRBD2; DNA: TGCGCCAGCAGCTTGGGGCCTAGCGGGGTAAAAGATACGCAGTATTTT; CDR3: CASSLGPSGVKDTQYF
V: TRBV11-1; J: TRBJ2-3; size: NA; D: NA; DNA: TGTGCCAGCAGCTTAAGCGGCAGATCTAGCACAGATACGCAGTATTTT; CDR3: CASSLSGRSSTDTQYF
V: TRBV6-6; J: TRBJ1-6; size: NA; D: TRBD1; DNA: TGTGCCAGCAGTTACGTCCCAGGGACAGGGGGTTCACCCCTCCACTTT; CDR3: CASSYVPGTGGSPLHF
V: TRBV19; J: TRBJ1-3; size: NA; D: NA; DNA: TGTGCCAGTAGTACCCGACAGTCCTCTGGAAACACCATATATTTT; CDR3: CASSTRQSSGNTIYF
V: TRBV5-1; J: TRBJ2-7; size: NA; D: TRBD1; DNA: TGCGCCAGCAGCTTGGCCTTCGGACAGGTCGTCGAGCAGTACTTC; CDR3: CASSLAFGQVVEQYF
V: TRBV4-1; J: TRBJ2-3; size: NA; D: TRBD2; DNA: TGCGCCAGCAGCCAAGTTTTTGCGGGGGGTCTCGCAGATACGCAGTATTTT; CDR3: CASSQVFAGGLADTQYF
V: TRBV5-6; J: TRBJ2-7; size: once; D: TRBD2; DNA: TGTGCCAGCAGCTTTAGGACTAGCGGGGTCTCCTACGAGCAGTACTTC; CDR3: CASSFRTSGVSYEQYF
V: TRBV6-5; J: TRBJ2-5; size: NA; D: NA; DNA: TGTGCCAGCAGTTACTTAAGGGCGGGTGGGGAGACCCAGTACTTC; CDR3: CASSYLRAGGETQYF
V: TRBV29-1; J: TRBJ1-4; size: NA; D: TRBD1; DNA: TGCAGCGTGCGACAGGGGCGGGAAAAACTGTTTTTT; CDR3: CSVRQGREKLFF
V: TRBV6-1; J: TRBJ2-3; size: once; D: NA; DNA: TGTGCCAGCAGTGAAGGGTGGCGGGGCACAGATACGCAGTATTTT; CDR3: CASSEGWRGTDTQYF
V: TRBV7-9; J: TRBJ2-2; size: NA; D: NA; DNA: TGTGCCAGCAGACCAGCGGGCGGGGAGCTGTTTTTT; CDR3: CASRPAGGELFF
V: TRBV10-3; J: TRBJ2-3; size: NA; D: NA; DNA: TGTGCCACTAGAGAGGTAAACACAGATACGCAGTATTTT; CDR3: CATREVNTDTQYF
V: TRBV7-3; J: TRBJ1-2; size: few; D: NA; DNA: TGTGCCAGCAGCTTAAATAGGGTCCAGGGCAGCACCTTC; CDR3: CASSLNRVQGSTF
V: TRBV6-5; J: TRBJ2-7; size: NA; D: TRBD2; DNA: TGTGCCAGCGCGACTAGCGGGGGGTACGAGCAGTACTTC; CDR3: CASATSGGYEQYF
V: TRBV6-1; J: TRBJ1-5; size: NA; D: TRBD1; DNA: TGTGCCAGCAGGCCGGACAGGGGAAGTAATCAGCCCCAGCATTTT; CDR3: CASRPDRGSNQPQHF
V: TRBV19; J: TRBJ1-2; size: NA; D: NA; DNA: TGTGCCAGCAAAAGAAACGGACTTGATAACTATGGCTACACCTTC; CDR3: CASKRNGLDNYGYTF
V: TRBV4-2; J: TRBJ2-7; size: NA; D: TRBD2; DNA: TGTGCCAGCAGCCAGCTAGCGGGGGAGTCCTACGAGCAGTACTTC; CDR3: CASSQLAGESYEQYF
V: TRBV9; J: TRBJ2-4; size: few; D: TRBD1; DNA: TGTGCCAGCAGCGCGCGGGACAGGGGCTCCATGGCCAAAAACATTCAGTACTTC; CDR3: CASSARDRGSMAKNIQYF
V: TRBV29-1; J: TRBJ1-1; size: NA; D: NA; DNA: TGCAGCGTTGAAGATGAGGGAGGGACTGAAGCTTTCTTT; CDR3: CSVEDEGGTEAFF
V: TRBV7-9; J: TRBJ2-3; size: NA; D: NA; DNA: TGTTCCAGCAGCTTAGCCCAGCAGGGAAGAGATACGCAGTATTTT; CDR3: CSSSLAQQGRDTQYF
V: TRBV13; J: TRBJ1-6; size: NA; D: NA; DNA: TGTGCCAGCAGCTTAGCCGGGAGCTCCTATAATTCACCCCTCCACTTT; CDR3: CASSLAGSSYNSPLHF
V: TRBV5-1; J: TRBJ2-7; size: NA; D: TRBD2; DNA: TGCGCCAGCAGCGGCCAACTAGCGGGGGGACTCCACGAGCAGTACTTC; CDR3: CASSGQLAGGLHEQYF
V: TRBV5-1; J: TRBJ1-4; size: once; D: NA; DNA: TGCGCCAGCAGCTGGGGAACAGGGCCAAATGAAAAACTGTTTTTT; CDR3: CASSWGTGPNEKLFF
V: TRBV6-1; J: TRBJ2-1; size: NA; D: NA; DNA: TGTGCCAGCAGTGAATCGACACTTTACAATGAGCAGTTCTTC; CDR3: CASSESTLYNEQFF
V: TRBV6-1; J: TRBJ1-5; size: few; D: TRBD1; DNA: TGTGCCAGCAGTGGACAGGGGGCGCTTAGCAATCAGCCCCAGCATTTT; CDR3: CASSGQGALSNQPQHF
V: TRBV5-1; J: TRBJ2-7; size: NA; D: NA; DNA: TGCGCCAGCAGCTCCCGGGACAAAACCTACGAGCAGTACTTC; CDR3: CASSSRDKTYEQYF
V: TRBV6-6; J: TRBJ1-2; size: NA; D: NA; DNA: TGTGCCAGCAGTTATGGGGCAGCTAACTATGGCTACACCTTC; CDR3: CASSYGAANYGYTF
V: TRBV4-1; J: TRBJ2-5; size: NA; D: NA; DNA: TGCGCCAGCAGCCAACCCGGGGAGCGGTGGGAGACCCAGTACTTC; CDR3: CASSQPGERWETQYF
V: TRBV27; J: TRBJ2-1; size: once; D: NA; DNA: TGTGCCAGCAGTTTGTGGCAGGGTATATACAATGAGCAGTTCTTC; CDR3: CASSLWQGIYNEQFF
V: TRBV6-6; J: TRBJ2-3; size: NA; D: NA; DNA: TGTGCCAGCAGTTATCTAGCGCCCAAGGCGGCAGATACGCAGTATTTT; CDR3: CASSYLAPKAADTQYF
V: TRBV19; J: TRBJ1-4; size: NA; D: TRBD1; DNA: TGTGCCTCCACGGACAGGGGGCGCGATGAAAAACTGTTTTTT; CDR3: CASTDRGRDEKLFF
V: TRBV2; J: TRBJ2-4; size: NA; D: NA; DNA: TGTGCCAGCAGTGAAAGGGGCAGAAACATTCAGTACTTC; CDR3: CASSERGRNIQYF
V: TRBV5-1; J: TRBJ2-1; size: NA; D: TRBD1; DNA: TGCGCCAGCAGTTCACAGGGGACCGGTAATGAGCAGTTCTTC; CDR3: CASSSQGTGNEQFF
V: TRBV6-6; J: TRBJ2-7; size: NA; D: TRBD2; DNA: TGTGCCAGCAGTTACGAGCGGGGGGGCCGGGAGCAGTACTTC; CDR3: CASSYERGGREQYF
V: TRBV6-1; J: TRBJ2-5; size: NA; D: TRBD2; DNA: TGTGCCAGCAGTGACCTAGCGGGGCAAGAGACCCAGTACTTC; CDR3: CASSDLAGQETQYF
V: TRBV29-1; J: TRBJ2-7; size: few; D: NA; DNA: TGCAGCGTTGAAGAGACTAGAGAGCAGTACTTC; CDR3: CSVEETREQYF
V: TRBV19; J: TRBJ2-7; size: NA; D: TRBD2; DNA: TGTGCCAGTAGCCCCGCCGGGACTAGAGGTTTCTACGAGCAGTACTTC; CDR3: CASSPAGTRGFYEQYF
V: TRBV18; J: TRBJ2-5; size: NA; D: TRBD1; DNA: TGTGCCAGCTCACCACTACAGGGGATCCAAGAGACCCAGTACTTC; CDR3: CASSPLQGIQETQYF
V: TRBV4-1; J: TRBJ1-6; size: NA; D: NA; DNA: TGCGCCAGCAGCCAAGTGTTGAATGGAGCCTCACCCCTCCACTTT; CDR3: CASSQVLNGASPLHF
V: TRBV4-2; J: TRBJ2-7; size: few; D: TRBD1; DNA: TGTGCCAGCAGCCAGCAGACAGGGGGTGACTACGAGCAGTACTTC; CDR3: CASSQQTGGDYEQYF
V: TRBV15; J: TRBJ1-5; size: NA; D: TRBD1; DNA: TGTGCCACCAGCAGGACAGGGCGGCCCCAGCATTTT; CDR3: CATSRTGRPQHF
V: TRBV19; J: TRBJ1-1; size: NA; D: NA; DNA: TGTGCCAGTAGCCGCGCCCGGGCAGGGGCCGGGGACACTGAAGCTTTCTTT; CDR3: CASSRARAGAGDTEAFF
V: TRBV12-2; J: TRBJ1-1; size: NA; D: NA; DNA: TGTGCAAGTCGCTTACTGGGTCTCCAGTCGGGTTGTCGGCGGGAAGCTTTCTTT; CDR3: CASRLLGLQSGCRREAFF
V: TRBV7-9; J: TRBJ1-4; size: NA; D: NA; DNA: TGTGCCAGCAGCTTAGGCCGCTCCCCAGCAACTAATGAAAAACTGTTTTTT; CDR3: CASSLGRSPATNEKLFF
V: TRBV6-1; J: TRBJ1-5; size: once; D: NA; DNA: TGTGCCAGCAACCAAGGACTAAATAGCAATCAGCCCCAGCATTTT; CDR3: CASNQGLNSNQPQHF
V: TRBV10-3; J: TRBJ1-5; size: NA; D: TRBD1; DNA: TGTGCCATCGGACAGGGGGGAAATCAGCCCCAGCATTTT; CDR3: CAIGQGGNQPQHF
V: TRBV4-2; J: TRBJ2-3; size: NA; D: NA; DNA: TGTGCCAGCAGCCAAGAATTAGACAGGCCGCAGTATTTT; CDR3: CASSQELDRPQYF
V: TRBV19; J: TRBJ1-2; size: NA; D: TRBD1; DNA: TGTGCCAGTAAAACCGTGACAGGGCAGGATGGCTACACCTTC; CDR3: CASKTVTGQDGYTF
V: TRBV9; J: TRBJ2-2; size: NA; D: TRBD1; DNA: TGTGCCAGCAGCGTAAGACAGGGGGCGAACACCGGGGAGCTGTTTTTT; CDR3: CASSVRQGANTGELFF
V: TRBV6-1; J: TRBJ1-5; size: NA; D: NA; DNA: TGTGCCAGCAGTGGCCCGGGATTCGGCTATGGCAATCAGCCCCAGCATTTT; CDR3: CASSGPGFGYGNQPQHF
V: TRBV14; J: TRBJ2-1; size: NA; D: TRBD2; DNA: TGTGCCAGCAGCCAAGTCCTAGCGGGGTCCGATGAGCAGTTCTTC; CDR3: CASSQVLAGSDEQFF
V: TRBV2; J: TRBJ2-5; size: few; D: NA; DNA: TGTGCCAGCAGTGCCACTAGGGGGGGGGAGACCCAGTACTTC; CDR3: CASSATRGGETQYF
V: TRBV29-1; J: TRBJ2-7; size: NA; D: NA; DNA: TGCAGCGTTGGACTTAGCTCCTACGAGCAGTACTTC; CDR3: CSVGLSSYEQYF
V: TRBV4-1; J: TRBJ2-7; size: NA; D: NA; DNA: TGCGCCAGCAGCCAGAGCGACACCGGGACCTACGAGCAGTACTTC; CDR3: CASSQSDTGTYEQYF
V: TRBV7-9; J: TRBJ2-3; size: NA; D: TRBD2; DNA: TGTGCCAGCAGCTCCCCTCGGGCTAGCGGGGGGTCGTCGGCAGATACGCAGTATTTT; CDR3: CASSSPRASGGSSADTQYF
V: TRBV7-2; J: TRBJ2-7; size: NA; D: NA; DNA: TGTGCCAGCAGATCCCGGGGGACCTACGAGCAGTACTTC; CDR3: CASRSRGTYEQYF
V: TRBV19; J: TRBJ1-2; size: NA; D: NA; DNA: TGTGCCAGTAGTACCCGGGCGGGGGGAACCTATGGCTACACCTTC; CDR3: CASSTRAGGTYGYTF